This TCR beta chain was found in a study of a mutant IDH1 vaccine in newly diagnosed glioma. Study-wide context: The sex distribution of treated patients was around 60% male and about 38% female, with a mean age of 40.4 years. Most patients had received both radiotherapy and temozolomide, the prior options being radiotherapy, temozolomide, or both.

This clone was recorded only once. Indicated time point: baseline, week 1 (first vaccination visit). Treatment here: pre-vaccination baseline after standard-of-care therapy. V lost 5 bases and J 2 bases, leaving 14 bases between the germline ends. The germline CDR1 and CDR2 sequences are SNHLY and FYNNEI. This CDR3 contains 15 residues. Profiling relied on immunoSEQ multiplex PCR, and the TCRdb table lists in-frame clones only, not all of them. The sample includes 75,000 to 100,000 clones, about 90% of them seen just once. The material was PBMCs, obtained from a glioma patient treated with radiotherapy, temozolomide or both. This chain uses TRBV2 with TRBJ2-3; no firm D call. This TCR was sampled from a woman aged 45-59 years with glioma. The CDR3 DNA reads TGTGCCAGCAGTAGCTACGTGGATCCCACAGATACGCAGTATTTT. It yields the protein CASSSYVDPTDTQYF.